This T cell receptor (beta chain) stems from a study of T cell responses to AZD1222 COVID-19 vaccine. The CDR3 has 18 amino acids. CDR1 and CDR2 from the germline V gene are LGHNA and YNFKEQ. Trimming cost V 3 bases and J 0 bases; bases outside gene matches: 9. This clone has only a few counts. Its antigen is currently unknown. Sequencing used immunoSEQ multiplex PCR; TCRdb keeps in-frame clones, though not all of them. Among around 100,000 clones listed, about nine tenths were seen once. Study-level findings and limits: Donors, mostly white British, included more females; clonal diversity was possibly underestimated. Spike-specific TCRs gained breadth and depth after people received two AZD1222 doses. Reports say nearly half of spike-specific TCRs go after unmutated variant regions.

This TCR derives from an adult who received the AZD1222 COVID-19 vaccine. This material consisted of peripheral blood, taken 28 days after the second AZD1222 dose. J is TRBJ2-2 and V is TRBV4-2; 8 nucleotides line up with TRBD2. CDR3 sequence: CASSQEGSGDSNTGELFF. CDR3 coding DNA: TGTGCCAGCAGCCAGGAGGGTAGCGGGGACTCGAACACCGGGGAGCTGTTTTTT.